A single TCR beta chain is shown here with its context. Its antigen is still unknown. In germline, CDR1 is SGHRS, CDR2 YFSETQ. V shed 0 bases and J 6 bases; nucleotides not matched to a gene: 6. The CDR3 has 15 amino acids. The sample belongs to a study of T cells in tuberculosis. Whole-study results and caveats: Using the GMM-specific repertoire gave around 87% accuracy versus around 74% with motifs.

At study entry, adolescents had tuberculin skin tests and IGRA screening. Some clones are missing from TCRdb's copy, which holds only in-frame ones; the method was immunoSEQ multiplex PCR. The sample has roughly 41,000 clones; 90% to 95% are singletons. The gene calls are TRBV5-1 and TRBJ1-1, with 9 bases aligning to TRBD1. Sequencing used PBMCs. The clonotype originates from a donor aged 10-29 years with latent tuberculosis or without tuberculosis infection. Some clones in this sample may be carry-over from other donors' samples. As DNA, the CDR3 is TGCGCCAGCAGCTTGGCACCGGGACAGGGAGCTGAAGCTTTCTTT. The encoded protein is CASSLAPGQGAEAFF.